These T cell receptor beta chains were read from a single sample in a study of T cell changes during pregnancy in multiple sclerosis. TCRdb's copy holds only in-frame clones and misses some; the assay was immunoSEQ multiplex PCR. The sample has 15,000 or so clones, approximately 93% seen once. The sequenced sample was peripheral blood, obtained in the second trimester of pregnancy. These receptors were collected from a female donor in good health, enrolled as a control in a pregnancy study. CDR3s include the opening cysteine and the closing phenylalanine or tryptophan. D genes are given only for firm matches. Size is omitted from some rows. Given values are once, few, many or a class for expanded clones.

TGTGCCAGCGCCCTGGCAGGGGCCCCCTACGAGCAGTACTTC,CASALAGAPYEQYF,-,TRBV7-9,-,TRBJ2-7
TGTGCCAGCTCATCCTCCTCTGGAAACACCATATATTTT,CASSSSSGNTIYF,-,TRBV18,-,TRBJ1-3
TGTGCCAGCAGCTTACGGGACAGGGTGAACACTGAAGCTTTCTTT,CASSLRDRVNTEAFF,-,TRBV7-9,TRBD1,TRBJ1-1
TGTGCCATCAGTGAGAGGGCAGGGGCCCAGCCCCAGCATTTT,CAISERAGAQPQHF,once,TRBV10-3,-,TRBJ1-5
TGTGCCAGCTCACTTTTAGACAGGGACTATGGCTACACCTTC,CASSLLDRDYGYTF,-,TRBV18,TRBD1,TRBJ1-2
TGTGCCAGCAGCGAACTCGAAGGGGCCAGCTCTGGGGCCAACGTCCTGACTTTC,CASSELEGASSGANVLTF,-,TRBV9,-,TRBJ2-6
TGTGCCAGCAGCCTAGGGGCTAGCCCCTACGAGCAGTACTTC,CASSLGASPYEQYF,-,TRBV7-6,-,TRBJ2-7
TGTGCCAGCAGCTCCATATTGGGGGGTTACAATGAGCAGTTCTTC,CASSSILGGYNEQFF,-,TRBV7-2,-,TRBJ2-1
TGTGCCAGCACCACAGGGTATAGGGGGACTGAAGCTTTCTTT,CASTTGYRGTEAFF,-,TRBV2,-,TRBJ1-1
TGCGCCAGCAGCTCAGTCGGGACAGGCAGGTTCCCAACTAATGAAAAACTGTTTTTT,CASSSVGTGRFPTNEKLFF,-,TRBV5-1,TRBD1,TRBJ1-4
TGTGCCAGCAGCCCCGGACAGGGGAACACCGGGGAGCTGTTTTTT,CASSPGQGNTGELFF,-,TRBV7-2,TRBD1,TRBJ2-2
TGCAGCGTTGTCAGGGGGAACACCGGGGAGCTGTTTTTT,CSVVRGNTGELFF,-,TRBV29-1,-,TRBJ2-2
TGTGCCAGCAGCGTACCCCCCGGGACAGACCCTGAAGCTTTCTTT,CASSVPPGTDPEAFF,-,TRBV9,TRBD1,TRBJ1-1
TGTGCCAGCAGCCACAGCCGGGGGGCCCGCACCGGGGAGCTGTTTTTT,CASSHSRGARTGELFF,few,TRBV7-8,-,TRBJ2-2